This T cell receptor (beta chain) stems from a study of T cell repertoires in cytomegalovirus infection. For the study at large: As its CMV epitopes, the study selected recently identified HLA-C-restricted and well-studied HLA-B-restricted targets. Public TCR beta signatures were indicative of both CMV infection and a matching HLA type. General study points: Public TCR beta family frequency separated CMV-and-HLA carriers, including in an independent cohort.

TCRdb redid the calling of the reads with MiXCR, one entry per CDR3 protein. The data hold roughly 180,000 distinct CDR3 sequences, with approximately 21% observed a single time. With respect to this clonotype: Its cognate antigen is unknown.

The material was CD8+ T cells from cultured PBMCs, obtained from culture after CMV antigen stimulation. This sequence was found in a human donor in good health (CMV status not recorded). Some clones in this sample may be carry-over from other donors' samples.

This CDR3 reads CSVHEFSGNTIYF. For the CDR3, the DNA is TGCAGCGTTCATGAATTCTCTGGAAACACCATATATTTT. The rearrangement joins TRBV29-1 to TRBJ1-3; no clear D. The V and J ends lost 5 bases and 0 bases respectively, with 8 bases between them. The CDR3 has 13 amino acids. CDR1 is SQVTM, CDR2 ANQGSEA, per germline.